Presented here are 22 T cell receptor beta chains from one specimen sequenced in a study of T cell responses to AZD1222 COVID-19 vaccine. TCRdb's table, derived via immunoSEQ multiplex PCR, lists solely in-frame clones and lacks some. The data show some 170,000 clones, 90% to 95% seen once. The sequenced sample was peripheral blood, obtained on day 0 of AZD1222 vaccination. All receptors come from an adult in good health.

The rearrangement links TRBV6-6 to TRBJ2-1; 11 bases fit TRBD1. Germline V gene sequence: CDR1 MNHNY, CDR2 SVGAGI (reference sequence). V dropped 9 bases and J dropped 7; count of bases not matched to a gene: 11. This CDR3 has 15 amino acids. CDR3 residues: CASVPRRDRGNEQFF. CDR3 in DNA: TGTGCCAGTGTTCCCCGGAGGGACAGGGGGAATGAGCAGTTCTTC.

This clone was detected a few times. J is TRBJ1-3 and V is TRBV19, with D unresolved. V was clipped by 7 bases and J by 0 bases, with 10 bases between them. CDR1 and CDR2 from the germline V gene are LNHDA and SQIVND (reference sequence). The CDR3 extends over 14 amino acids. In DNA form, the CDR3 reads TGTGCCAGTATTGACGTATACTCTGGAAACACCATATATTTT. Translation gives CASIDVYSGNTIYF.

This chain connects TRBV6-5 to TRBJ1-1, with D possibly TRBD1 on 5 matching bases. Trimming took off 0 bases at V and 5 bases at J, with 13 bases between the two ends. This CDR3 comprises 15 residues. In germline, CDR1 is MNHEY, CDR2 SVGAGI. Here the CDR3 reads CASSYSSAGPTEAFF. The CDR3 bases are TGTGCCAGCAGTTACTCCTCGGCAGGGCCTACTGAAGCTTTCTTT.

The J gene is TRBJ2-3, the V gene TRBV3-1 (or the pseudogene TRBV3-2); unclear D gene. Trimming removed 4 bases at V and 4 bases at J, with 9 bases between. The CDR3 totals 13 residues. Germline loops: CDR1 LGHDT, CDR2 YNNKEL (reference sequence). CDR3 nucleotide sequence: TGTGCCAGCAGCCTGGCCGGCCCAGATACGCAGTATTTT. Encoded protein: CASSLAGPDTQYF.

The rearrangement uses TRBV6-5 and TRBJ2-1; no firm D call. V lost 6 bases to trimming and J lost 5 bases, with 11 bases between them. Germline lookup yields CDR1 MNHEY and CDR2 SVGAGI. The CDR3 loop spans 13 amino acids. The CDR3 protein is CASRGQENNEQFF. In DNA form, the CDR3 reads TGTGCCAGCAGGGGCCAGGAGAACAATGAGCAGTTCTTC.

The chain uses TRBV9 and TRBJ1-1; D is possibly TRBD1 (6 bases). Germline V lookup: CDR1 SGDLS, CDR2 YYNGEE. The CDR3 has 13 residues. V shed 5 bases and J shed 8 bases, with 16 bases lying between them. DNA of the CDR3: TGTGCCAGCAGGGGGCAATTAACAGGGGAAGCTTTCTTT. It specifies CASRGQLTGEAFF.

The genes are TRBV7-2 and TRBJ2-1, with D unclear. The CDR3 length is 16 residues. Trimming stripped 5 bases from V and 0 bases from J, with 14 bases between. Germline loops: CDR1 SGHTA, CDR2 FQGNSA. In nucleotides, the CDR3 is TGTGCCAGCAGCCCCATGGACGGCTACTCCTACAATGAGCAGTTCTTC. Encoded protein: CASSPMDGYSYNEQFF.

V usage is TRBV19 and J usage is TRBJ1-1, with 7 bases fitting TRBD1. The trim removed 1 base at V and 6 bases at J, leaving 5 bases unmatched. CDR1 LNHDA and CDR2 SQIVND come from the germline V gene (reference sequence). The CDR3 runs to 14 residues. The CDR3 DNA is TGTGCCAGTAGTATAGGCGCAGGGGGGTCTGAAGCTTTCTTT. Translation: CASSIGAGGSEAFF.

The CDR3: CASSLAGAGTYEQYF. The CDR3 nucleotides are TGTGCCAGCAGCTTAGCAGGGGCTGGAACCTACGAGCAGTACTTC. The V call is TRBV7-2, the J call TRBJ2-7, with D perhaps matching TRBD1 (5 bases). With 0 bases removed from V and 2 bases from J, the gap between germline ends came to 11 bases. The CDR3 loop spans 15 amino acids. Germline V gene data show CDR1 as SGHTA and CDR2 as FQGNSA. Supplemented by reference TRBV7-2 and TRBJ2-7, the full variable domain reads GAGVSQSPSNKVTEKGKDVELRCDPISGHTALYWYRQSLGQGLEFLIYFQGNSAPDKSGLPSDRFSAERTGGSVSTLTIQRTQQEDSAVYLCASSLAGAGTYEQYFGPGTRLTVT.

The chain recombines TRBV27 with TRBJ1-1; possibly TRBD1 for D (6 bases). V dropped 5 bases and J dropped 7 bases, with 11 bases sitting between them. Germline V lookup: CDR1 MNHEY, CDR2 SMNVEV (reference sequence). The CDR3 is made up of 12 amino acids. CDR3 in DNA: TGTGCCAGCAGTGCCCACAGGGATGAAGCTTTCTTT. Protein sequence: CASSAHRDEAFF.

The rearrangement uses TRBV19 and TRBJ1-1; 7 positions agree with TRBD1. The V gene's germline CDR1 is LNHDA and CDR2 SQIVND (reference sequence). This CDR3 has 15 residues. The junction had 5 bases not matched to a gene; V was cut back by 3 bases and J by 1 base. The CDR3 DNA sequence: TGTGCCAGTAGTATTACAGGGGAAAGGAACACTGAAGCTTTCTTT. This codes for CASSITGERNTEAFF.

CDR3 DNA: TGTGCCAGCAGTGAAGGGGCCATGAACACTGAAGCTTTCTTT. This encodes CASSEGAMNTEAFF. This chain connects TRBV2 to TRBJ1-1, with D unclear. Looked up from germline, CDR1 is SNHLY and CDR2 is FYNNEI. The CDR3 is 14 amino acids. The germline V and J ends were trimmed by 1 base and 0 bases, with 6 bases remaining between them.

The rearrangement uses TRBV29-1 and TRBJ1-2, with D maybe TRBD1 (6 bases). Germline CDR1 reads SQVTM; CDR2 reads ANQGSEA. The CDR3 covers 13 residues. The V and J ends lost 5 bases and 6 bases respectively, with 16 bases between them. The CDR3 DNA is TGCAGCGTTTCGGCGGAGGGGGTAGATGGCTACACCTTC. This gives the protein CSVSAEGVDGYTF.

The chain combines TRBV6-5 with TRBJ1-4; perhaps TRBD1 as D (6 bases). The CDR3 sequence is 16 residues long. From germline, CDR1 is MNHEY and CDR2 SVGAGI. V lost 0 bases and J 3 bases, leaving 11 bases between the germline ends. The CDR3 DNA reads TGTGCCAGCAGTTACTCGCCTACAGGGTCTAATGAAAAACTGTTTTTT. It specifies CASSYSPTGSNEKLFF.

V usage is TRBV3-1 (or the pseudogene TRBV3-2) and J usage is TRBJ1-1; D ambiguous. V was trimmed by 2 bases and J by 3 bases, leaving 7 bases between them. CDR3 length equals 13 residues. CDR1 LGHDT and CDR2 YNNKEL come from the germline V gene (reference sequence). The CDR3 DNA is TGTGCCAGCAGCCAACGGGTGGACACTGAAGCTTTCTTT. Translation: CASSQRVDTEAFF.

The CDR3 is CASSPGQGVYYEQYF. The CDR3 DNA follows: TGTGCCAGCTCACCCGGACAGGGGGTTTATTACGAGCAGTACTTC. The chain links TRBV18 to TRBJ2-7; TRBD1 matches 10 bases. J gave up 4 bases and V 3 bases, and 6 bases lay outside the gene matches. Germline V gene data show CDR1 as KGHSH and CDR2 as LQKENI. The CDR3 extends over 15 amino acids.

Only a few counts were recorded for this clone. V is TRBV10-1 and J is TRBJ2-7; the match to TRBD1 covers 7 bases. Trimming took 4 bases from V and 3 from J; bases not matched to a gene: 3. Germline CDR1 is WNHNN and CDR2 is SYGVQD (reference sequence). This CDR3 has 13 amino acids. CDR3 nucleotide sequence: TGCGCCAGCAGTGCTGCAGGGGGCTACGAGCAGTACTTC. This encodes CASSAAGGYEQYF.

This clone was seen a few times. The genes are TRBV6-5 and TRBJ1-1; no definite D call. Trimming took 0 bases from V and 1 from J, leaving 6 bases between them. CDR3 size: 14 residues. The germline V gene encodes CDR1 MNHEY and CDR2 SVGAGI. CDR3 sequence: CASSYSISNTEAFF. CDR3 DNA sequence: TGTGCCAGCAGTTACTCGATTTCGAACACTGAAGCTTTCTTT.

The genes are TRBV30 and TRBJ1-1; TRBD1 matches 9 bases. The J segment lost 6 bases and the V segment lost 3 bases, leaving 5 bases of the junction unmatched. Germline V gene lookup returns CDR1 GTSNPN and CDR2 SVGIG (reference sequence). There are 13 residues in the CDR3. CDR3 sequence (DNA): TGTGCCTGGAGACCTACAGGGGGCGCTGAAGCTTTCTTT. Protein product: CAWRPTGGAEAFF.

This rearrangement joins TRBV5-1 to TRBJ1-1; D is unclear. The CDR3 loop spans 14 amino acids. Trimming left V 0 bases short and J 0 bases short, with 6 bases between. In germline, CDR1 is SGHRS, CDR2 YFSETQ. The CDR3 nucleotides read TGCGCCAGCAGCTTGGGGGCGTTGAACACTGAAGCTTTCTTT. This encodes CASSLGALNTEAFF.

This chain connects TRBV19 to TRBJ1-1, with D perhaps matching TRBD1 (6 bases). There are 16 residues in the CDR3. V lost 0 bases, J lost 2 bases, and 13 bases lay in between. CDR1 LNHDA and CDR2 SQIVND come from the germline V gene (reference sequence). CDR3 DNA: TGTGCCAGTAGTATAGAGAGTAACAGGGTTAACACTGAAGCTTTCTTT. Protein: CASSIESNRVNTEAFF. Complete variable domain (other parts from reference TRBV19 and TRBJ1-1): DGGITQSPKYLFRKEGQNVTLSCEQNLNHDAMYWYRQDPGQGLRLIYYSQIVNDFQKGDIAEGYSVSREKKESFPLTVTSAQKNPTAFYLCASSIESNRVNTEAFFGQGTRLTVV.

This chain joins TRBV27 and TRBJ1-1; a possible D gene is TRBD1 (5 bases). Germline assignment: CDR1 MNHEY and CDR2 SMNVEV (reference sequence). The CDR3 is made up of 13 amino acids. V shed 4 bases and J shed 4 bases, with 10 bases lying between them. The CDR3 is CASSSTDATEAFF. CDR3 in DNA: TGTGCCAGCAGTTCGACAGATGCCACTGAAGCTTTCTTT.